This T cell receptor beta chain was recovered during a study of blood T cell repertoires in COVID-19. Study in general: In each case, the material was cDNA or gDNA derived from T cells, B-cell-depleted T cells, or PBMCs.

In the study's own analysis: Nucleated cell number was recorded as an estimate derived from reference gene primer amplification. The data were produced by immunoSEQ multiplex PCR, yet TCRdb's version contains in-frame clones alone and is incomplete. D and trimming come from the DNA, and the V and J calls and clone size come from that table. The data hold 270,000 or so clones, with around nine tenths observed a single time. J gave up 6 bases and V 6 bases, and 8 bases lay outside the gene matches. This CDR3 has 15 residues. CDR1 is MNHEY and CDR2 is SMNVEV in the germline V gene (reference sequence). Participants were placed into cohorts based on the clinical history they reported. Two consecutive negative NP/OP PCR tests, clearance, or resolved symptoms defined Cohort 3 recovery.

The sequence was collected from a woman in her late teens or twenties who had recovered from COVID-19. Sequencing was performed on PBMCs or T cells enriched from blood (not recorded which). V and J are TRBV27 and TRBJ2-1; 10 nucleotides match TRBD2. The CDR3 nucleotides are TGTGCCAGCAGCCCCGAGGAGCGGGAGGGCAATGAGCAGTTCTTC. Protein product: CASSPEEREGNEQFF.